The clone carrying this T cell receptor beta chain appeared a few times. Expressed TCRB transcripts were sequenced because the isolated RNA had all been reverse transcribed beforehand. About 3.6 million reads on average were seen across naive, central memory and regulatory T cell samples. Method: immunoSEQ multiplex PCR; TCRdb's copy keeps in-frame clones and lacks some. The sample lists some 270,000 clones; around an eighth were seen once. This sample was taken from a study of beta chain features in type 1 diabetes. The CDR3 is made up of 14 amino acids. Germline V lookup: CDR1 PRHDT, CDR2 FYEKMQ (reference sequence). V shed 6 bases, J shed 4 bases, and the junction held 7 bases outside the gene matches.

The rearrangement uses TRBV13 and TRBJ1-2, with 8 bases aligning to TRBD1. Sequenced sample: naive CD4+ T cells from blood. The receptor's source is a woman between 40 and 50 years old in good health. The CDR3 spells CASRQGQGFYGYTF. The CDR3 DNA reads as TGTGCCAGCAGACAAGGACAGGGATTCTATGGCTACACCTTC.